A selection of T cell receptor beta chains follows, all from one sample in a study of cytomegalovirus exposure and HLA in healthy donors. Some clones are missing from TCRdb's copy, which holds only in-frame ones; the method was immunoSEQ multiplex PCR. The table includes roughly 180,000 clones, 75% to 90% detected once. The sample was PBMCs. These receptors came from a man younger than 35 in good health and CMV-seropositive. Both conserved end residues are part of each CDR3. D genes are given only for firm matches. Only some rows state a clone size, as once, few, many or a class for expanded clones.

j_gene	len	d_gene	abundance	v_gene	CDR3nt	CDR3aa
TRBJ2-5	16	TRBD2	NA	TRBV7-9	TGTGCCAGCAGCTTATTGAGCGGGGCGAGCCAAGAGACCCAGTACTTC	CASSLLSGASQETQYF
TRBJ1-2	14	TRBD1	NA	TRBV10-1	TGCGCCAGCAGTGAGTCGGGACAGAACTATGGCTACACCTTC	CASSESGQNYGYTF
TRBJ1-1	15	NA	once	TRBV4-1	TGCGCCAGCAGCCAAGGAGGGAGTTGGGGCACTGAAGCTTTCTTT	CASSQGGSWGTEAFF
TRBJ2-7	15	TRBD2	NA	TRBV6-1	TGTGCCAGCAGTGTTTATGCTAGCGGGGTTTACGAGCAGTACTTC	CASSVYASGVYEQYF
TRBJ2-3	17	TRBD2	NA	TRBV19	TGTGCCAGTAGTATATATGGGACTAGCGGGGCCACAGATACGCAGTATTTT	CASSIYGTSGATDTQYF
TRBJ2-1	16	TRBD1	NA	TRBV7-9	TGTGCCAGCAGCTTAACAGACAGGGCTGTCTACAATGAGCAGTTCTTC	CASSLTDRAVYNEQFF
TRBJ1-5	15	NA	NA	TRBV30	TGTGCCTGGAGTGTTGGGGGGGTTAGCAATCAGCCCCAGCATTTT	CAWSVGGVSNQPQHF
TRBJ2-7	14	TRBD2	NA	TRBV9	TGTGCCAGCAGCCCCCGATCCAGGGAGGGCGAGCAGTACTTC	CASSPRSREGEQYF
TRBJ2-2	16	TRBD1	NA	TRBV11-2	TGTGCCAGCAGTCCGCCGGGACAGACTAACACCGGGGAGCTGTTTTTT	CASSPPGQTNTGELFF
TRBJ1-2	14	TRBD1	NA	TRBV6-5	TGTGCCAGCAGTCCCGGGACAGATAACTATGGCTACACCTTC	CASSPGTDNYGYTF
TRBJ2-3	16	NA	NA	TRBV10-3	TGTGCCATCAGTGATAGGGAGGGGGGCCGCACAGATACGCAGTATTTT	CAISDREGGRTDTQYF
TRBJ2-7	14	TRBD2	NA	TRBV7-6	TGTGCCAGCAGCTCAGAGCGGGGGACCCCGAAGCAGTACTTC	CASSSERGTPKQYF
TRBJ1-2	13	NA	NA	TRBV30	TGTGCCTGGAGTGTACTCAGAGGCTATGGCTACACCTTC	CAWSVLRGYGYTF
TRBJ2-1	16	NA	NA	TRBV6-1	TGTGCCAGCAGTGGGGGAGGGCTGTGGGGACAAAATGAGCAGTTCTTC	CASSGGGLWGQNEQFF
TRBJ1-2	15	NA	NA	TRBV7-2	TGTGCCAGCAGCTTTACCAGGGTTCCCTCAAATGGCTACACCTTC	CASSFTRVPSNGYTF
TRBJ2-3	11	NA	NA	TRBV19	TGTGCCAGTAGTATCGAGGATAGGCAGTATTTT	CASSIEDRQYF
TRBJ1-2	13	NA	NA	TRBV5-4	TGTGCCAGCAGCTCGGGGGATATCTATGGCTACACCTTC	CASSSGDIYGYTF
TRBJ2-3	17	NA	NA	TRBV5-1	TGCGCCAGCAGCAAAGGACGGGGGGCAAAGTTCACAGATACGCAGTATTTT	CASSKGRGAKFTDTQYF
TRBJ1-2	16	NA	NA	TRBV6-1	TGTGCCAGCAGTGAAGCCGGGGGGAAAAGGGACTATGGCTACACCTTC	CASSEAGGKRDYGYTF
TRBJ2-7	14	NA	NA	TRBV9	TGTGCCAGCAGCAGGGGGGGGAGCAATGGAGAGCAGTACTTC	CASSRGGSNGEQYF
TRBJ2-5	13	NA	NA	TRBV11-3	TGTGCCAGCAGCTCAGACTTTTCGGAGACCCAGTACTTC	CASSSDFSETQYF
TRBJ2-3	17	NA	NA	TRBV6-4	TGTGCCAGCAGTGACGTCGGGAATCCCCCCTCTACTGATACGCAGTATTTT	CASSDVGNPPSTDTQYF
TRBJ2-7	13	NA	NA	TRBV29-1	TGCAGCGTTAGGGGGGGCGAATCCTACGAGCAGTACTTC	CSVRGGESYEQYF
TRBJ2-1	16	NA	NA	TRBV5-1	TGCGCCAGCAGCTACCTTCCAGGGGAAGGGCGCAATGAGCAGTTCTTC	CASSYLPGEGRNEQFF
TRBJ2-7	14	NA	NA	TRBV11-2	TGTGCCAGCAGCTTAGTGCCGGGGGACTACGAGCAGTACTTC	CASSLVPGDYEQYF
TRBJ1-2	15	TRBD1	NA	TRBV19	TGTGCCAGTAGTAGGGAGGACAGGGTATTCGATGGCTACACCTTC	CASSREDRVFDGYTF
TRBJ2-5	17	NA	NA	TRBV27	TGTGCCAGCAGTCCGAACCTACAGGGTGGGGGTCAAGAGACCCAGTACTTC	CASSPNLQGGGQETQYF
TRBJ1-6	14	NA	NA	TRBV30	TGTGCCTGGAGTGGGGCCAGAGTCAGTTCACCCCTCCACTTT	CAWSGARVSSPLHF
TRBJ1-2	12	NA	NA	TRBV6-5	TGTGCCAGCAGTTACGGGGCCTATGGCTACACCTTC	CASSYGAYGYTF
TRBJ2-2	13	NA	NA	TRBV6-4	TGTGCCAGCAGTGATGGGGCCACCGGGGAGCTGTTTTTT	CASSDGATGELFF